This paragraph reports one TCR beta chain. The CDR3 consists of 15 residues. In germline, CDR1 is SGHRS, CDR2 YFSETQ. Trimming cost V 0 bases and J 3 bases, with 12 bases left between them. These data are taken from a study of blood T cell repertoires in COVID-19. Study as a whole: Italy, Spain and the United States were the sources of the convalescent and acute COVID-19 samples. Nucleic acid was either cDNA or gDNA, and it came from T cells, B-cell-depleted T cells, or PBMCs.

Authors' analysis steps: Amplifying reference gene primers gave estimates of nucleated cell counts. Repertoires were generated with immunoSEQ multiplex PCR, while TCRdb's copy carries only in-frame clones and drops some. V and J calls and clone size follow that table, whereas D and trimming were derived from the DNA. The profile shows 110,000 or so clones, around 81% of them singletons. This sequence joins TRBV5-1 and TRBJ2-5; maybe TRBD1 (6 bases). The TCR was taken from an elderly man with acute or convalescent COVID-19. The sample was peripheral blood. The CDR3 reads CASSLVVQGKETQYF. CDR3 nucleotides: TGCGCCAGCAGCTTGGTAGTCCAGGGGAAAGAGACCCAGTACTTC.